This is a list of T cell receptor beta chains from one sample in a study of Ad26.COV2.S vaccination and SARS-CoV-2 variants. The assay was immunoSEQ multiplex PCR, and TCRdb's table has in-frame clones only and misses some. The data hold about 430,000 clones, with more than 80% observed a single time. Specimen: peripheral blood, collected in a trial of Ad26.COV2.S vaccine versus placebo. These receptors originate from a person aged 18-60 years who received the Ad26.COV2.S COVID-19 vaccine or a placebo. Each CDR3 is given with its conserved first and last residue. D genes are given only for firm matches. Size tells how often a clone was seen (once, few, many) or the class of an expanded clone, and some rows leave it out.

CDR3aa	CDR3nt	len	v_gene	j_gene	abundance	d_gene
CASSPRADPRYQPQHF	TGCGCCAGCAGCCCAAGAGCCGACCCGAGGTATCAGCCCCAGCATTTT	16	TRBV4-1	TRBJ1-5	NA	NA
CASSFGTVSKYEKLFF	TGTGCCAGCAGTTTCGGGACAGTCAGTAAATATGAAAAACTGTTTTTT	16	TRBV6-2/TRBV6-3	TRBJ1-4	few	TRBD1
CASSLDFRLGTDTQYF	TGTGCCAGCAGCTTAGATTTTCGCTTAGGGACAGATACGCAGTATTTT	16	TRBV11-2	TRBJ2-3	NA	NA
CASSHLTPGTSGYEQYF	TGTGCCAGCAGCCATTTAACACCCGGGACTAGCGGTTACGAGCAGTACTTC	17	TRBV7-8	TRBJ2-7	NA	TRBD2
CASSDRRQGDQPQHF	TGTGCCAGCAGTGACCGGAGACAGGGTGATCAGCCCCAGCATTTT	15	TRBV6-1	TRBJ1-5	NA	TRBD1
CASSRGLAGATDTQYF	TGCGCCAGCAGCCGCGGACTAGCGGGGGCCACAGATACGCAGTATTTT	16	TRBV4-3	TRBJ2-3	NA	TRBD2
CAWRTTGGRNEQFF	TGTGCCTGGAGAACAACCGGGGGGCGCAATGAGCAGTTCTTC	14	TRBV30	TRBJ2-1	NA	NA
CASSLEQGDGGYTF	TGTGCCAGCAGCTTGGAACAGGGGGATGGTGGCTACACCTTC	14	TRBV5-4	TRBJ1-2	NA	TRBD1
CASSLFGTYNEQFF	TGCGCCAGCAGCTTATTTGGCACCTACAATGAGCAGTTCTTC	14	TRBV5-1	TRBJ2-1	NA	NA
CASSFSQGREAFF	TGTGCCAGCAGCTTCTCCCAGGGCCGTGAAGCTTTCTTT	13	TRBV5-8	TRBJ1-1	NA	NA
CASSLALYSYNEQFF	TGTGCCAGCAGCTTGGCGCTCTACTCCTACAATGAGCAGTTCTTC	15	TRBV5-4	TRBJ2-1	NA	NA
CASSFGQGGLETQYF	TGTGCCAGCAGCTTCGGACAGGGAGGTTTAGAGACCCAGTACTTC	15	TRBV5-4	TRBJ2-5	NA	TRBD1
CASSPTPRVFGHEQYF	TGTGCCAGCTCACCCACACCCAGGGTATTCGGGCACGAGCAGTACTTC	16	TRBV18	TRBJ2-7	NA	NA
CASSVATHAANTGELFF	TGTGCCAGCAGCGTAGCTACCCACGCCGCGAACACCGGGGAGCTGTTTTTT	17	TRBV9	TRBJ2-2	NA	NA
CASSIAVTGGLYEQYF	TGTGCCAGTAGTATAGCCGTGACAGGGGGACTCTACGAGCAGTACTTC	16	TRBV19	TRBJ2-7	NA	TRBD1
CASNRDRNSPLHF	TGTGCCAGCAATAGGGACAGGAATTCACCCCTCCACTTT	13	TRBV2	TRBJ1-6	few	TRBD1
CASSPQGPHEQYF	TGTGCCAGCTCACCCCAGGGACCTCACGAGCAGTACTTC	13	TRBV18	TRBJ2-7	NA	NA
CASSSDMNYGYTF	TGCGCCAGCAGCTCGGACATGAACTATGGCTACACCTTC	13	TRBV5-1	TRBJ1-2	NA	NA
CASSSPGQGNQEQYF	TGTGCCAGCAGCTCACCGGGACAGGGAAATCAGGAGCAGTACTTC	15	TRBV5-4	TRBJ2-7	few	TRBD1
CASSYSDRAGYTF	TGTGCCAGCAGTTACTCGGACAGGGCTGGCTACACCTTC	13	TRBV6-6	TRBJ1-2	NA	TRBD1
CASGELSGRVAREQFF	TGCGCCAGCGGGGAGCTCAGCGGGAGAGTCGCAAGAGAGCAGTTCTTC	16	TRBV10-2	TRBJ2-1	NA	TRBD2
CASSFIRGDTQYF	TGTGCCAGCAGCTTCATCAGAGGAGATACGCAGTATTTT	13	TRBV7-9	TRBJ2-3	NA	NA
CASSRAYDNYEQYF	TGTGCCAGCAGTCGAGCCTACGACAACTACGAGCAGTACTTC	14	TRBV6-5	TRBJ2-7	NA	NA
CAWNLRGGGGETQYF	TGTGCCTGGAACCTTCGAGGGGGTGGAGGGGAGACCCAGTACTTC	15	TRBV30	TRBJ2-5	NA	NA
CASSLGHTPSGNTIYF	TGTGCCAGCAGCTTGGGACACACTCCCTCTGGAAACACCATATATTTT	16	TRBV5-4	TRBJ1-3	NA	NA
CSGCRSLGGGTEAFF	TGCAGCGGCTGTCGATCCTTAGGGGGCGGCACTGAAGCTTTCTTT	15	TRBV29-1	TRBJ1-1	NA	TRBD1
CSVEYLWWAVRILRVNEQFF	TGCAGCGTTGAATACCTGTGGTGGGCAGTCCGGATCCTGAGGGTCAATGAGCAGTTCTTC	20	TRBV29-1	TRBJ2-1	NA	NA
CASSSSGSSYEQYF	TGTGCCAGCAGTTCCTCGGGCAGCTCCTACGAGCAGTACTTC	14	TRBV28	TRBJ2-7	NA	NA
CASSYRSGNTIYF	TGTGCCAGCAGTTACAGGTCTGGAAACACCATATATTTT	13	TRBV6-5	TRBJ1-3	few	NA
CASGLTGEAFF	TGTGCTAGTGGTTTGACAGGTGAAGCTTTCTTT	11	TRBV12-5	TRBJ1-1	NA	NA
CASSHSASGESYEQYF	TGCGCCAGCAGCCACTCCGCTAGCGGGGAATCCTACGAGCAGTACTTC	16	TRBV4-3	TRBJ2-7	few	TRBD2
CASSTQGAGRNGYTF	TGTGCCAGTAGTACGCAGGGGGCAGGCAGAAATGGCTACACCTTC	15	TRBV19	TRBJ1-2	NA	TRBD1
CASSYPPGGVGANVLTF	TGTGCCAGCAGTTACCCGCCAGGGGGTGTTGGGGCCAACGTCCTGACTTTC	17	TRBV6-2/TRBV6-3	TRBJ2-6	NA	TRBD1
CASSPSNMNTEAFF	TGTGCCAGTAGTCCGAGCAATATGAACACTGAAGCTTTCTTT	14	TRBV19	TRBJ1-1	NA	NA
CASRTTSVQETQYF	TGTGCCAGCAGAACAACTAGCGTCCAAGAGACCCAGTACTTC	14	TRBV6-5	TRBJ2-5	NA	TRBD2
CASGLDLAGREQYF	TGTGCTAGTGGTTTAGACCTGGCAGGACGCGAGCAGTACTTC	14	TRBV12-5	TRBJ2-7	NA	NA
CASSVGDTSGANVLTF	TGTGCCAGCAGCGTCGGGGATACCTCTGGGGCCAACGTCCTGACTTTC	16	TRBV9	TRBJ2-6	NA	NA
CASSVDGSTYNEQFF	TGTGCCAGCAGCGTAGACGGAAGTACCTACAATGAGCAGTTCTTC	15	TRBV9	TRBJ2-1	NA	NA
CASSLERTSGTYNEQFF	TGTGCCAGCAGCTTAGAAAGGACTAGCGGAACCTACAATGAGCAGTTCTTC	17	TRBV11-2	TRBJ2-1	NA	TRBD2
CATRRAGNTIYF	TGTGCCACACGGAGGGCGGGAAACACCATATATTTT	12	TRBV19	TRBJ1-3	NA	NA
CASALPQGFIIGLNYGYTF	TGTGCCAGCGCCCTCCCCCAGGGTTTCATTATAGGCCTTAACTATGGCTACACCTTC	19	TRBV7-2	TRBJ1-2	NA	NA
CSASSRMRDEKLFF	TGCAGTGCTAGTAGCCGGATGCGGGATGAAAAACTGTTTTTT	14	TRBV20-1	TRBJ1-4	NA	NA
CASSPGEGADTQYF	TGTGCCAGCAGCCCCGGCGAGGGGGCGGATACGCAGTATTTT	14	TRBV6-5	TRBJ2-3	NA	TRBD1